These 14 T cell receptor beta chains were sequenced from one sample in a study of shared clonotypes between healthy human individuals. Naive CD8 cells lacked CD45RO, underwent positive selection for CCR7 and left out terminally differentiated effector memory CD45RA+ cells. Libraries were prepared by immunoSEQ multiplex PCR; TCRdb keeps only in-frame clonotypes and omits some of them. This table holds fewer than 700,000 clones, 85% to 95% found once. The specimen was naive CD8+ T cells sorted from blood. The receptors shown here come from a woman aged 25 to 45 in good health.

The rearrangement links TRBV4-1 to TRBJ2-1; 7 positions match TRBD2. This CDR3 is built from 17 residues. CDR1 and CDR2 (germline): MGHRA, YSYEKL. The trim removed 3 bases at V and 2 bases at J, leaving 10 bases unmatched. The DNA of the CDR3 is TGCGCCAGCAGCCAGAGGGGAGGGCCGGGGGCCTACAATGAGCAGTTCTTC. Its translation: CASSQRGGPGAYNEQFF.

CDR3 sequence (DNA): TGTGCCAGCAGTGCGGGACTAGCGGGAGACGAGCAGTACTTC. Amino acids: CASSAGLAGDEQYF. The rearrangement joins TRBV27 to TRBJ2-7; 14 bases are a match to TRBD2. Germline trimming cut 5 bases from V and 5 bases from J; bases unmatched to any gene: 2. The germline gives CDR1 MNHEY, CDR2 SMNVEV (reference sequence). This CDR3 region has 14 residues.

The chain joins TRBV7-8 to TRBJ2-2; D is unresolved. V shed 5 bases and J shed 2 bases, with 12 bases lying between them. The CDR3 covers 15 residues. Germline values: CDR1 SGHVS, CDR2 FQNEAQ. CDR3 nucleotides: TGTGCCAGCAGCGTCTCCGGCAGAAACACCGGGGAGCTGTTTTTT. The encoded protein is CASSVSGRNTGELFF.

The chain couples TRBV5-4 to TRBJ2-7, with a tentative D call TRBD1 (6 bases). Between the trimmed V and J ends, which lost 1 base and 3 bases, there was a span of 11 bases. Per the germline V gene, CDR1 is SGHNT and CDR2 is YYREEE (reference sequence). CDR3 size: 14 residues. The CDR3 is CASSLSGEDYEQYF. CDR3 nucleotides: TGTGCCAGCAGCTTGTCAGGGGAAGACTACGAGCAGTACTTC.

V usage is TRBV5-6 and J usage is TRBJ2-7, with a possible D match to TRBD1 (5 bases). The V and J ends lost 0 bases and 5 bases respectively, with 9 bases between them. Germline CDR1 is SGHDT and CDR2 is YYEEEE. CDR3 size: 13 residues. In nucleotides, the CDR3 is TGTGCCAGCAGCTTGGGGACATGGGACGAGCAGTACTTC. Translated: CASSLGTWDEQYF.

The sample holds a few counts of this clone. The chain recombines TRBV2 with TRBJ1-5; D not resolved. The CDR3 has 15 residues. Trimming pared 0 bases from V and 3 bases from J, leaving 9 bases between. Germline CDR1 is SNHLY and CDR2 is FYNNEI. The CDR3 loop reads CASSEARQTNQPQHF. The CDR3 nucleotides are TGTGCCAGCAGTGAAGCGCGTCAGACCAATCAGCCCCAGCATTTT.

DNA for the CDR3: TGCGCCAGCAGCTTGGGACTAGCGGCCTCCTACGAGCAGTACTTC. It yields the protein CASSLGLAASYEQYF. This chain connects TRBV5-1 to TRBJ2-7; 9 nucleotides match TRBD2. CDR1 SGHRS and CDR2 YFSETQ come from the germline V gene. J gave up 0 bases and V 0 bases, and 1 base lay outside the gene matches. CDR3 length equals 15 residues.

The rearrangement joins TRBV7-9 to TRBJ2-7; 9 nucleotides line up with TRBD2. The germline V gene has CDR1 SEHNR and CDR2 FQNEAQ (reference sequence). CDR3 size: 19 residues. V lost 2 bases, J lost 4 bases, and 18 bases stayed unmatched. For the CDR3, the DNA is TGTGCCAGCAGCTTAATAGGCGTGTTAGCGGGAGTTCAAGGGTACGAGCAGTACTTC. This codes for CASSLIGVLAGVQGYEQYF.

The CDR3 loop is CASSFLGGGLANQPQHF. The CDR3 region has the DNA TGTGCCAGCAGCTTCTTGGGCGGGGGGCTGGCCAATCAGCCCCAGCATTTT. This sequence joins TRBV5-6 and TRBJ1-5, with D tentatively TRBD1 (6 bases). The ends were cut back, 2 bases at V and 3 bases at J, with 18 bases in the middle. There are 17 residues in the CDR3. CDR1 and CDR2 from the germline V gene are SGHDT and YYEEEE.

The rearrangement links TRBV19 to TRBJ2-1; D not resolved. V lost 7 bases and J lost 3, with 13 bases in between. The germline CDR1 and CDR2 sequences are LNHDA and SQIVND (reference sequence). This CDR3 is 14 amino acids long. DNA of the CDR3: TGTGCCAGTACCCCCGAGCCCCTCTACAATGAGCAGTTCTTC. Translation: CASTPEPLYNEQFF.

This clone showed up just once. CDR3 nucleotides: TGTGCCAGCAGCAACACCGGGACTAGCGGGGTAGGCGGGATTGACGAGCAGTACTTC. It specifies CASSNTGTSGVGGIDEQYF. V gene TRBV5-5 combines with J gene TRBJ2-7; 13 nucleotides align to TRBD2. The V gene's germline CDR1 is SGHKS and CDR2 YYEKEE (reference sequence). The CDR3 has 19 amino acids. After removal of 4 bases from V and 5 bases from J, the junction contained 18 bases not matched to a gene.

Concerning this clone itself: The same CDR3 also results from other DNA sequences found in this sample. The chain is built from TRBV28 and TRBJ2-7; unclear D gene. CDR3 size: 13 residues. Trimming cost V 6 bases and J 1 base, with 10 bases left between them. CDR1 and CDR2 from the germline V gene are MDHEN and SYDVKM. In nucleotides, the CDR3 is TGTGCCAGCAGACTTGGCGGATCCTACGAGCAGTACTTC. Protein: CASRLGGSYEQYF.

The chain joins TRBV4-2 to TRBJ2-1; 7 positions match TRBD2. In germline, CDR1 is LGHNA, CDR2 YNFKEQ. The CDR3 has 17 amino acids. With V trimmed by 4 bases and J by 1 base, 10 bases remained unmatched. CDR3 amino acids: CASSPSPRGGSYNEQFF. The CDR3 region has the DNA TGTGCCAGCAGCCCAAGCCCACGGGGAGGGTCCTACAATGAGCAGTTCTTC.

The genes are TRBV5-1 and TRBJ2-5; D unclear. The CDR3 sequence is 13 residues long. V shed 5 bases and J shed 1 base, with 9 bases lying between them. Germline CDR1 SGHRS, CDR2 YFSETQ. The CDR3 DNA reads as TGCGCCAGCAGACCAGAGGTCCAAGAGACCCAGTACTTC. It encodes CASRPEVQETQYF.